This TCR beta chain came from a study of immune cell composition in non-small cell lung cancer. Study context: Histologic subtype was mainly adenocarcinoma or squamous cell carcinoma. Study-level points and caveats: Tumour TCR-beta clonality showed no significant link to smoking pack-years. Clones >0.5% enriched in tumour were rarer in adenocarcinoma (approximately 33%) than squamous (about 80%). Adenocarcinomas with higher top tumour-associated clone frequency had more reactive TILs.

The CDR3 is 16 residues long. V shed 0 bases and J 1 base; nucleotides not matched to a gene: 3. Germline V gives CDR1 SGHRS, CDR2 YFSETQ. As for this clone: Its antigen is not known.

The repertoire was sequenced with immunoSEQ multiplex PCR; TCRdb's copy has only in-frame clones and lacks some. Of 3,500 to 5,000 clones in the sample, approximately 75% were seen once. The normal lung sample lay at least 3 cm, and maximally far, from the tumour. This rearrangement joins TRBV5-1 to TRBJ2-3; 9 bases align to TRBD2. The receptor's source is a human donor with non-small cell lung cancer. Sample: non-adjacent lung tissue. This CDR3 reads CASSLDGGGGTDTQYF. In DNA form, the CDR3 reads TGCGCCAGCAGCTTGGACGGCGGGGGGGGCACAGATACGCAGTATTTT.